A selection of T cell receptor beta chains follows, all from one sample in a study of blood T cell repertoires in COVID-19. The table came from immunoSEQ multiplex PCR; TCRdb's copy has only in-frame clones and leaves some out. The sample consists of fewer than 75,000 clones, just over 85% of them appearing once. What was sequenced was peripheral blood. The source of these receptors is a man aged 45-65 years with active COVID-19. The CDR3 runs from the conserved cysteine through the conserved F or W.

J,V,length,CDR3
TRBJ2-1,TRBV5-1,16,CASSLEGPGRGNEQFF
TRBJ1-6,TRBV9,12,CASSVADSPLHF
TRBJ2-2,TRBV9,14,CASSPIQAPGELFF
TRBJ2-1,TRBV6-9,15,CASSYLPSGNNEQFF
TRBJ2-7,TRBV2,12,CASSGQGDEQYF
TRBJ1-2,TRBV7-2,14,CASSKGQGVQGYTF
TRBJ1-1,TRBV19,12,CASRTGVTEAFF
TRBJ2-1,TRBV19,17,CASSMGRLAGFYNEQFF
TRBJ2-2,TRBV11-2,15,CASSLGARGSGELFF
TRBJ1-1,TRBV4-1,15,CASSQESGGGLEAFF
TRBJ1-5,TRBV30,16,CAWTEAGGHSNQPQHF
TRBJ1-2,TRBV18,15,CASSPTGGEGYGYTF
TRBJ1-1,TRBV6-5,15,CASGSWTGGSTEAFF
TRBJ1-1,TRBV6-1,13,CASSEAGDIEAFF
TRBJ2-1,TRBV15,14,CATSRLTGPGEQFF
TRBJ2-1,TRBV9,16,CASSGGTSGGANEQFF
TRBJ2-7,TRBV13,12,CASSVTGAEQYF
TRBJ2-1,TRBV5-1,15,CASSLGGLSYNEQFF
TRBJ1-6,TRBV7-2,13,CASSLYRGSPLHF
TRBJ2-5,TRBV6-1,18,CASSERGSGGASGETQYF
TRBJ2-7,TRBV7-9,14,CASSLGPNPGEQYF
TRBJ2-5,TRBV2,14,CASTPGMTRETQYF
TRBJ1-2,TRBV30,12,CASPGTGTGYTF
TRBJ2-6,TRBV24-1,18,CATSPPIGQGGGANVLTF
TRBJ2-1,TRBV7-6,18,CAFAMRDRGSSSYNEQFF
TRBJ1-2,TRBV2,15,CASTPWEQAGYGYTF
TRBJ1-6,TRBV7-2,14,CASSPGQYNSPLHF
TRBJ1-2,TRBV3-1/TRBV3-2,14,CASSRAGGDYGYTF
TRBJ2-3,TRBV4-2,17,CASSLGGSGGLTDTQYF
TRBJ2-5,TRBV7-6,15,CASSLGSLVGETQYF
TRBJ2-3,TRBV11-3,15,CASSNGLAGFDTQYF
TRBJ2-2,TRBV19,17,CASSPWDRGIWTGELFF
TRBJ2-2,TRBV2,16,CASSEEGDYNTGELFF
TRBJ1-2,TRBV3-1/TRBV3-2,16,CASSQGFVGRDYGYTF
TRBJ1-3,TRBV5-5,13,CASSTLGSGTVYF
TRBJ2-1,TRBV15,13,CATSRADYNEQFF
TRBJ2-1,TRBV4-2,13,CASSQVSSFEQFF
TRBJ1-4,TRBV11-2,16,CASSEGQLNTNEKLFF
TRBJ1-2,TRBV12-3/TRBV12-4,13,CASSGTGNYGYTF
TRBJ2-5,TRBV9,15,CASSVSAGGRETQYF
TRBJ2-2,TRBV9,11,CASSVAGELFF
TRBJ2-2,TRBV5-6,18,CASSLVPHTGGGAGELFF
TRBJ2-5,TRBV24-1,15,CATSDSHAFQETQYF
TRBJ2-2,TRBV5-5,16,CASSSGQGFAAGELFF
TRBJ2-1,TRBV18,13,CASSQQGYNEQFF
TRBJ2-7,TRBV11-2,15,CASSLSDSGSYEQYF
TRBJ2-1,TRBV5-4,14,CASSLISERVEQFF
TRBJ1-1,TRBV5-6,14,CASSLVRVNTEAFF
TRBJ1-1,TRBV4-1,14,CASSQPGDVTEAFF
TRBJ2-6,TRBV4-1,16,CASSQDWTSGANVLTF
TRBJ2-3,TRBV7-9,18,CASSLPPRLAGSTDTQYF
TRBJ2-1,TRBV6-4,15,CASSDTAETYNEQFF
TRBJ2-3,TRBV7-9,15,CASSISGRGSDTQYF
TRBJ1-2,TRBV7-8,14,CASSQGGFGYGYTF
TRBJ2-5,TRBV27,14,CASSSTDTQETQYF
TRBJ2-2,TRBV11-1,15,CASSSRQANTGELFF
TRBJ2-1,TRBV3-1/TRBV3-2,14,CASSIRLVYNEQFF